The clone carrying this T cell receptor (beta chain) has just a few counts. Its antigen is still unknown. The junction departs from the called germline gene at one end, perhaps through a read error. The sample belongs to a study of regulatory T cells in long-lasting Graves disease. Regarding the study as a whole: Whereas new patients shared 1,000 or so public clonotypes, persistent patients shared more, at about 3,000.

Sample time point: persistent/refractory GD, antithyroid drugs over 5 years with positive TRAb. With RNA extracted from PBMCs as input, the TCR library was made. Construction of the TCR beta libraries employed iRepertoire HTBI primers in conjunction with Arm-PCR of CDR3 regions. TCRdb fed the multiplex PCR reads into MiXCR, producing one record per CDR3 protein. The data show under 500,000 distinct CDR3 sequences, less than 25% seen once. The length of the CDR3 is 15 residues. In germline, CDR1 is MNHEY, CDR2 SVGEGT. The V gene is TRBV6-2 or TRBV6-3, the J gene TRBJ2-5; 9 bases line up with TRBD2. The sample in question was peripheral blood mononuclear cells (PBMCs), obtained when the disease was refractory, from a patient treated with antithyroid drugs. The TCR comes from a female donor with Graves disease. The CDR3: CASSYLAGLQEAQYF. CDR3 nucleotide sequence: TGTGCCAGCAGTTACCTAGCGGGACTCCAAGAGGCCCAGTACTTC.